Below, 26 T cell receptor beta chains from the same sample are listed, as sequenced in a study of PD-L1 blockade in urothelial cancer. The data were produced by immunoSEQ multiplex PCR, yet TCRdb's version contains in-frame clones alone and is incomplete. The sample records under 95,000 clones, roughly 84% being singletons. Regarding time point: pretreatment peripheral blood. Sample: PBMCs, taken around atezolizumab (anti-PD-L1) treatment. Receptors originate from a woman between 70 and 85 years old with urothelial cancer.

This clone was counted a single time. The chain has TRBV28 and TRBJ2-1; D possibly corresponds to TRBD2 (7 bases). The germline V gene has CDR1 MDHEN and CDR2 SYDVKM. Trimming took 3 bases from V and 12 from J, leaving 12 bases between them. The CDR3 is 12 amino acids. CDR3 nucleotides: TGTGCCAGCAGTTTTATTAGGGGGGGGCAGTTCTTC. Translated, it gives CASSFIRGGQFF. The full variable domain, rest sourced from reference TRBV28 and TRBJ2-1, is DVKVTQSSRYLVKRTGEKVFLECVQDMDHENMFWYRQDPGLGLRLIYFSYDVKMKEKGDIPEGYSVSREKKERFSLILESASTNQTSMYLCASSFIRGGQFFGPGTRLTVL.

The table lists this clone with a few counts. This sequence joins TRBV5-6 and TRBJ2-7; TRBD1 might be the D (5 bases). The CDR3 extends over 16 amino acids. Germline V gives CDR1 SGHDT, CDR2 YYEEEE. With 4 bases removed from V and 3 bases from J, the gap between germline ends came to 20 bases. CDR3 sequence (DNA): TGTGCCAGCAGCGCCTACCCAGGGTTTTACTTCTACGAGCAGTACTTC. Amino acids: CASSAYPGFYFYEQYF.

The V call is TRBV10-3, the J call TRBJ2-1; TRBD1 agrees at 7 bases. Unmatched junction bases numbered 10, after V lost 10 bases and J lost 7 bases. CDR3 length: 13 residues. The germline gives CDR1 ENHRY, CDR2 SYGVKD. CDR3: CATRQGGANEQFF. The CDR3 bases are TGTGCCACTAGACAGGGTGGTGCGAATGAGCAGTTCTTC.

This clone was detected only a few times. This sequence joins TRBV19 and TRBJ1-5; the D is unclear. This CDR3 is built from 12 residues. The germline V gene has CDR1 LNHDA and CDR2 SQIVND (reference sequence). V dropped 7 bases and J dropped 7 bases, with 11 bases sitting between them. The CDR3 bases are TGTGCCAGTACCCGGGTTGGGCAGCCCCAGCATTTT. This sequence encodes CASTRVGQPQHF.

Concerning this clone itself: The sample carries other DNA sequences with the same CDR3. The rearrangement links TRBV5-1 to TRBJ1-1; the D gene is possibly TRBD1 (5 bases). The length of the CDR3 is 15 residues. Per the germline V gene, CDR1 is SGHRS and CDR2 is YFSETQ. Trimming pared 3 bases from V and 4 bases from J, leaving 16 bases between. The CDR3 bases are TGCGCCAGCAGCTCCTGGGGGGGGTTGGGCACTGAAGCTTTCTTT. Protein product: CASSSWGGLGTEAFF.

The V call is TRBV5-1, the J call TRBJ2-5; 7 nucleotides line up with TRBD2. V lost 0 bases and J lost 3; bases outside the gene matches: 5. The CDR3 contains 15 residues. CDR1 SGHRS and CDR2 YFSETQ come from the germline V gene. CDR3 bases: TGCGCCAGCAGCTTGGAAGCGGGGAGTAAAGAGACCCAGTACTTC. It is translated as CASSLEAGSKETQYF.

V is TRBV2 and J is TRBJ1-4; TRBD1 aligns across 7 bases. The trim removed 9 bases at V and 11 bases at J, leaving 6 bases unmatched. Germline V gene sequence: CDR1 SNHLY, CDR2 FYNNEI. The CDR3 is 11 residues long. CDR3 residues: CARRQGDKLFF. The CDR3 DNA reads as TGTGCCAGGAGACAGGGTGACAAACTGTTTTTT.

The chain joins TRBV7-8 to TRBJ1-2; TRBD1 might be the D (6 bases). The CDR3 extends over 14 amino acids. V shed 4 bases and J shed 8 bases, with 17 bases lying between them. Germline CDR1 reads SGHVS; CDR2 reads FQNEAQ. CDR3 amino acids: CASSSQGGGAGYTF. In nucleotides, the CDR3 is TGTGCCAGCAGCTCCCAAGGGGGGGGCGCGGGCTACACCTTC.

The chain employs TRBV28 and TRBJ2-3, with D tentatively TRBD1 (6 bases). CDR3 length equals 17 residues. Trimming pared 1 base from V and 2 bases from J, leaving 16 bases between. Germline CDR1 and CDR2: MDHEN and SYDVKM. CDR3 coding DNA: TGTGCCAGCAGTTTATCGGTCCTCCAGGGGTTCACAGATACGCAGTATTTT. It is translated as CASSLSVLQGFTDTQYF.

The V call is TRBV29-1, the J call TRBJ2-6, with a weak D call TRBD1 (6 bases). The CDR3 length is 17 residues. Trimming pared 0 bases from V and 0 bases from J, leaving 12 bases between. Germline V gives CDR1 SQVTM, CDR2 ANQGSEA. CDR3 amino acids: CSVEDRGGSSGANVLTF. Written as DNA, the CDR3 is TGCAGCGTTGAAGACAGGGGTGGCTCCTCTGGGGCCAACGTCCTGACTTTC.

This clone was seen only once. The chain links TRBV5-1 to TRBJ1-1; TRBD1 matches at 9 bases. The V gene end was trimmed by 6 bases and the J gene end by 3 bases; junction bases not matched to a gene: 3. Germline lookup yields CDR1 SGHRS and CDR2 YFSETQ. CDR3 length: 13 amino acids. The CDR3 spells CASKWTGDTEAFF. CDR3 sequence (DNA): TGCGCCAGCAAATGGACAGGGGACACTGAAGCTTTCTTT.

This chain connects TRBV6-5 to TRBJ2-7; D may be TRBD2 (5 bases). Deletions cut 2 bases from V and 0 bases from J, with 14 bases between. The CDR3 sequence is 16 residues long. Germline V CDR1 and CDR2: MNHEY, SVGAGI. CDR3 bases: TGTGCCAGCAGTTACAATACGGAGGTGAGCTCCTACGAGCAGTACTTC. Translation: CASSYNTEVSSYEQYF.

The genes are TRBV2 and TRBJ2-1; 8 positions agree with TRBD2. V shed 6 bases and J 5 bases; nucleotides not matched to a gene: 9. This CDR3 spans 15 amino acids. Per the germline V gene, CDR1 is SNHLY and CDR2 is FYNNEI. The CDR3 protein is CASSVRGRYDNEQFF. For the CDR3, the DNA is TGTGCCAGCAGCGTGCGCGGGAGGTACGACAATGAGCAGTTCTTC.

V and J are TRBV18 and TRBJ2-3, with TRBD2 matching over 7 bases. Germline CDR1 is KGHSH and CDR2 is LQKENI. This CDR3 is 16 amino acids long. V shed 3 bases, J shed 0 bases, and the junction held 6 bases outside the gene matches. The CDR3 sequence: CASSPSVSGSTDTQYF. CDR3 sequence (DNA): TGTGCCAGCTCACCTTCCGTTAGCGGGAGCACAGATACGCAGTATTTT.

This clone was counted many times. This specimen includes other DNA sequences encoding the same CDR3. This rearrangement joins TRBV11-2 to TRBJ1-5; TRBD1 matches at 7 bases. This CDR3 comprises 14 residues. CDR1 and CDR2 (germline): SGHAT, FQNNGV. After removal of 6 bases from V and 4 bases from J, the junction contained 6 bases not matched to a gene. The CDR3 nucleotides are TGTGCCAGCAGTCCAGGGACAGCGAATCAGCCCCAGCATTTT. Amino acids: CASSPGTANQPQHF.

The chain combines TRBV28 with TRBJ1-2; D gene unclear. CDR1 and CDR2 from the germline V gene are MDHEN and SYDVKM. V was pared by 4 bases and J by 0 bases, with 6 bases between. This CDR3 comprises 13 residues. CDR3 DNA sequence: TGTGCCAGCAGTTCAGTCTCTAACTATGGCTACACCTTC. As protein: CASSSVSNYGYTF.

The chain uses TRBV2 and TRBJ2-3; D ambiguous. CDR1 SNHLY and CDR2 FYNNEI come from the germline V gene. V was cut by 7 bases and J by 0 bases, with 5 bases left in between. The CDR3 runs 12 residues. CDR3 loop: CASTLSTDTQYF. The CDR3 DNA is TGTGCCAGCACTCTCAGCACAGATACGCAGTATTTT. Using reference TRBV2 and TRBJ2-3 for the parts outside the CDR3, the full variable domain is EPEVTQTPSHQVTQMGQEVILRCVPISNHLYFYWYRQILGQKVEFLVSFYNNEISEKSEIFDDQFSVERPDGSNFTLKIRSTKLEDSAMYFCASTLSTDTQYFGPGTRLTVL.

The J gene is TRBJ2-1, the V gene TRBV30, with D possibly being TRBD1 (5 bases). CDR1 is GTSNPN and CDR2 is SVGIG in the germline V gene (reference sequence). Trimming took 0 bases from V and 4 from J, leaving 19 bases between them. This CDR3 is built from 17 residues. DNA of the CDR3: TGTGCCTGGAGTGTAGCCCTTTTCCCAGGGCGATACAATGAGCAGTTCTTC. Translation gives CAWSVALFPGRYNEQFF.

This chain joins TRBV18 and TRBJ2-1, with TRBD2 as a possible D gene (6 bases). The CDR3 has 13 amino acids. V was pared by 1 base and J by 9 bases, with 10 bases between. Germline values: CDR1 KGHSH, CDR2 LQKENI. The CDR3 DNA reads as TGTGCCAGCTCACCACGGGAGGATGGTGAGCAGTTCTTC. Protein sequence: CASSPREDGEQFF.

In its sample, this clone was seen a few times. CDR3 in amino acids: CASSVPGAGNQPQHF. DNA of the CDR3: TGCGCCAGCAGTGTCCCAGGGGCGGGCAATCAGCCCCAGCATTTT. The chain is built from TRBV10-1 and TRBJ1-5, with a tentative D call TRBD1 (6 bases). The CDR3 is 15 residues long. In germline, CDR1 is WNHNN, CDR2 SYGVQD (reference sequence). The V end lost 4 bases, the J end lost 2 bases, and 12 bases lay between the germline ends.

As DNA, the CDR3 is TGTGCCAGCAGCCAGACAGGGTGGTCCTACAATGAGCAGTTCTTC. Translated, it gives CASSQTGWSYNEQFF. The chain is built from TRBV7-8 and TRBJ2-1, with 7 bases aligning to TRBD1. CDR1 SGHVS and CDR2 FQNEAQ come from the germline V gene. V lost 5 bases, J lost 1 base, and 5 bases stayed unmatched. CDR3 size: 15 residues. Combining the CDR3 with reference TRBV7-8 and TRBJ2-1 gives the whole variable domain GAGVSQSPRYKVAKRGQDVALRCDPISGHVSLFWYQQALGQGPEFLTYFQNEAQLDKSGLPSDRFFAERPEGSVSTLKIQRTQQEDSAVYLCASSQTGWSYNEQFFGPGTRLTVL.

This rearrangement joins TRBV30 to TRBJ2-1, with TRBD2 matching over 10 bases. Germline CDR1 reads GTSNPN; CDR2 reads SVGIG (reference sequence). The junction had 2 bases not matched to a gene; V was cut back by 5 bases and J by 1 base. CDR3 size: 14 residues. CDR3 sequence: CAWSAGGSYNEQFF. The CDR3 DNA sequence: TGTGCCTGGTCAGCGGGGGGGTCCTACAATGAGCAGTTCTTC.

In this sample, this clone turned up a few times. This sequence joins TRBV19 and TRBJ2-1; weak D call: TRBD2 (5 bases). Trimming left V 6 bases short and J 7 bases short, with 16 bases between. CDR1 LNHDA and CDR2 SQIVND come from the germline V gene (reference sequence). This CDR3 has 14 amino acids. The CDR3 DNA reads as TGTGCCAGTAGCCAAGTAGCCTCGGGGAATGAGCAGTTCTTC. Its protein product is CASSQVASGNEQFF.

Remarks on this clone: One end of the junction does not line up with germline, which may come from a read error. The CDR3 region is CAIRPGGDSHNEQFF. CDR3 DNA sequence: TGTGCCATCAGGCCTGGGGGCGACTCCCACAATGAGCAGTTCTTC. The chain employs TRBV10-3 and TRBJ2-1; a weak D match, TRBD1 (6 bases). Germline values: CDR1 ENHRY, CDR2 SYGVKD. This CDR3 is 15 amino acids long.

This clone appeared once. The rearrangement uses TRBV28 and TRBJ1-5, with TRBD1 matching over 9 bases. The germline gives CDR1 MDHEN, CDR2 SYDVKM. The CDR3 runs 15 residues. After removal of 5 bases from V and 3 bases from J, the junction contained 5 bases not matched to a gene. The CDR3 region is CASSDRGRDNQPQHF. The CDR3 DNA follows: TGTGCCAGCAGTGACAGGGGGAGAGACAATCAGCCCCAGCATTTT.

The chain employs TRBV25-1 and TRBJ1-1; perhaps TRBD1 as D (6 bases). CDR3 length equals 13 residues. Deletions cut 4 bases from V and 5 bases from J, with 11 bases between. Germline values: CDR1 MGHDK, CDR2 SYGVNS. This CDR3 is CASSATQGTEAFF. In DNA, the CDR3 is TGTGCCAGCAGTGCTACTCAGGGGACTGAAGCTTTCTTT. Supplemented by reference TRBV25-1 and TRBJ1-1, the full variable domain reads EADIYQTPRYLVIGTGKKITLECSQTMGHDKMYWYQQDPGMELHLIHYSYGVNSTEKGDLSSESTVSRIRTEHFPLTLESARPSHTSQYLCASSATQGTEAFFGQGTRLTVV.